The 9 T cell receptor beta chains below all came from one sample that was sequenced in a study of blood T cell repertoires in COVID-19. TCRdb keeps only in-frame clones here, not all; method: immunoSEQ multiplex PCR. The sample consists of about 12,000 clones, around 70% of them appearing once. Material for sequencing was peripheral blood. These receptors were taken from a man between 60 and 75 years old with COVID-19, enrolled during active disease.

The V and J genes are TRBV7-9 and TRBJ2-5; TRBD1 agrees at 9 bases. The CDR3 spans 15 residues. Per germline, CDR1 SEHNR and CDR2 FQNEAQ (reference sequence). V was clipped by 5 bases and J by 1 base; unmatched bases: 5. The CDR3 DNA follows: TGTGCCAGCAGCCAGGGACAGGGTTTCCAAGAGACCCAGTACTTC. This codes for CASSQGQGFQETQYF.

This clone was counted between two and nine times. The chain has TRBV24-1 and TRBJ2-1, with 7 positions matching TRBD2. The CDR3 is made up of 17 amino acids. Germline V gene data show CDR1 as KGHDR and CDR2 as SFDVKD. V lost 0 bases and J lost 10; bases outside the gene matches: 14. CDR3 sequence: CATSDLGLRAGRGEQFF. The CDR3 bases are TGTGCCACCAGTGATTTGGGTCTTAGAGCGGGACGAGGAGAGCAGTTCTTC.

This chain links TRBV7-2 with TRBJ1-6; D perhaps matches TRBD1 (6 bases). Trimming removed 6 bases at V and 3 bases at J, with 12 bases between. The CDR3 runs 15 residues. Germline CDR1 and CDR2: SGHTA and FQGNSA. CDR3 sequence (DNA): TGTGCCAGCAGTTCCGGGACAAACTATAATTCACCCCTCCACTTT. Amino acids: CASSSGTNYNSPLHF. The complete variable domain, with remaining parts taken from reference TRBV7-2 and TRBJ1-6, reads GAGVSQSPSNKVTEKGKDVELRCDPISGHTALYWYRQSLGQGLEFLIYFQGNSAPDKSGLPSDRFSAERTGGSVSTLTIQRTQQEDSAVYLCASSSGTNYNSPLHFGNGTRLTVT.

This clone has only one observation. The chain combines TRBV19 with TRBJ1-3; 9 bases map to TRBD1. This CDR3 has 14 amino acids. With 8 bases clipped from V and 1 base from J, the junction kept 3 bases outside the gene matches. Germline CDR1 reads LNHDA; CDR2 reads SQIVND (reference sequence). The CDR3 here is CASSGTGSGNTIYF. The CDR3 nucleotides read TGTGCCAGTTCCGGGACAGGGTCTGGAAACACCATATATTTT.

V and J are TRBV9 and TRBJ2-6; 8 bases match TRBD2. Germline V CDR1 and CDR2: SGDLS, YYNGEE. V lost 0 bases to trimming and J lost 4 bases; unmatched junction nucleotides: 9. This CDR3 is built from 18 residues. CDR3 nucleotides: TGTGCCAGCAGCGTAGCGCGGGGGGCTGTTTCCGGGGCCAACGTCCTGACTTTC. It encodes CASSVARGAVSGANVLTF.

CDR3 nucleotide sequence: TGTGCCAGTAGTATCGGAGCGTATAGCAATCAGCCCCAGCATTTT. It yields the protein CASSIGAYSNQPQHF. The chain uses TRBV19 and TRBJ1-5; D gene unclear. Germline loops: CDR1 LNHDA, CDR2 SQIVND (reference sequence). V shed 3 bases and J shed 0 bases, with 9 bases lying between them. CDR3 length equals 15 residues.

The chain employs TRBV21-1 and TRBJ1-1. TRBV21-1 is a known pseudogene. The CDR3 spans 9 residues. DNA for the CDR3: TGTCCCCGCGCCACTGAAGCTTTCTTT. Its protein product is CPRATEAFF.

The chain is built from TRBV9 and TRBJ1-2, with D unresolved. Germline assignment: CDR1 SGDLS and CDR2 YYNGEE. This CDR3 contains 14 residues. The ends were cut back, 2 bases at V and 5 bases at J, with 13 bases in the middle. The CDR3 DNA follows: TGTGCCAGCAGCGTTGGTGTCGGGGAATATGGCTACACCTTC. It encodes CASSVGVGEYGYTF.

The chain uses TRBV18 and TRBJ2-5, with 8 bases lining up with TRBD1. Trimming removed 3 bases from V and 1 base from J; junction bases left unmatched: 7. Germline V lookup: CDR1 KGHSH, CDR2 LQKENI. This CDR3 is built from 16 residues. This CDR3 is CASSPRTGLSQETQYF. CDR3 sequence (DNA): TGTGCCAGCTCACCCAGGACAGGGTTGTCCCAAGAGACCCAGTACTTC. Using reference TRBV18 and TRBJ2-5 for the parts outside the CDR3, the full variable domain is NAGVMQNPRHLVRRRGQEARLRCSPMKGHSHVYWYRQLPEEGLKFMVYLQKENIIDESGMPKERFSAEFPKEGPSILRIQQVVRGDSAAYFCASSPRTGLSQETQYFGPGTRLLVL.